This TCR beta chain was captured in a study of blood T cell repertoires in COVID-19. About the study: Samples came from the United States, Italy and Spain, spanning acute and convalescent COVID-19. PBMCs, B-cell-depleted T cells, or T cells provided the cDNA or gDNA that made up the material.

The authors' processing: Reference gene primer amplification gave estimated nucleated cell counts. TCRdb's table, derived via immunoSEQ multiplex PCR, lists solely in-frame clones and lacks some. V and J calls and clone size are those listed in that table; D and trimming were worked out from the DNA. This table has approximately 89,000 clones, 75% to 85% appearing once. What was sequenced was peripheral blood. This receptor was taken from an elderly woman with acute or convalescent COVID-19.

The CDR3, as DNA: TGTGCCAGCAGCTTCTCGGACAACTCCTACGAGCAGTACTTC. Its protein is CASSFSDNSYEQYF. V is TRBV11-1 and J is TRBJ2-7, with a weak D call TRBD1 (5 bases). CDR3 length: 14 amino acids. Germline V gene sequence: CDR1 SGHAT, CDR2 FQDESV (reference sequence). Trimming left V 3 bases short and J 0 bases short, with 9 bases between.